The rows below give T cell receptor beta chains drawn from one sample of a study of T cell changes during pregnancy in multiple sclerosis. Assay: immunoSEQ multiplex PCR; the TCRdb copy retains only in-frame clones and omits some. Among 65,000 to 75,000 clones listed, under 95% were seen once. Sequenced material: peripheral blood, taken in the third trimester of pregnancy. These receptors all stem from a female donor in good health, enrolled as a control in a pregnancy study. The CDR3 runs from the conserved cysteine through the conserved F or W. Each record gives: V gene, J gene, D gene, CDR3 protein. The D gene is left open where the match is weak.

v_call: TRBV7-9; j_call: TRBJ1-2; d_call: -; cdr3_aa: CASSTGKGDYGYTF
v_call: TRBV7-2; j_call: TRBJ1-2; d_call: -; cdr3_aa: CASSFNRASYGYTF
v_call: TRBV7-2; j_call: TRBJ2-7; d_call: TRBD1; cdr3_aa: CASGAGGYEQYF
v_call: TRBV9; j_call: TRBJ2-3; d_call: TRBD1; cdr3_aa: CASRERDSLTDTQYF
v_call: TRBV28; j_call: TRBJ1-2; d_call: TRBD1; cdr3_aa: CASGGQGWNYGYTF
v_call: TRBV6-1; j_call: TRBJ2-7; d_call: -; cdr3_aa: CASSIGLSSYEQYF
v_call: TRBV11-3; j_call: TRBJ2-1; d_call: -; cdr3_aa: CASSLVNRGHEQFF
v_call: TRBV25-1; j_call: TRBJ1-1; d_call: -; cdr3_aa: CASSEWGSSNTEAFF
v_call: TRBV4-3; j_call: TRBJ1-4; d_call: -; cdr3_aa: CASSQDRGNEKLFF
v_call: TRBV7-6; j_call: TRBJ1-6; d_call: TRBD1; cdr3_aa: CASSLGTGGRSYNSPLHF
v_call: TRBV4-1; j_call: TRBJ2-7; d_call: TRBD2; cdr3_aa: CASSQDRSGGSYEQYF
v_call: TRBV27; j_call: TRBJ1-1; d_call: -; cdr3_aa: CASHRAGGATEAFF
v_call: TRBV6-5; j_call: TRBJ1-3; d_call: TRBD1; cdr3_aa: CASSTHRGPGNTIYF
v_call: TRBV12-5; j_call: TRBJ1-1; d_call: -; cdr3_aa: CASGFGVEAFF
v_call: TRBV19; j_call: TRBJ2-1; d_call: TRBD1; cdr3_aa: CASRQGGRDEQFF
v_call: TRBV9; j_call: TRBJ1-2; d_call: -; cdr3_aa: CASSSPVYRQFYGYTF
v_call: TRBV11-3; j_call: TRBJ2-5; d_call: TRBD2; cdr3_aa: CASSLYSGGGETQYF
v_call: TRBV10-3; j_call: TRBJ1-2; d_call: -; cdr3_aa: CAILPENNYGYTF
v_call: TRBV7-3; j_call: TRBJ2-2; d_call: -; cdr3_aa: CASSSDRTPGELFF
v_call: TRBV30; j_call: TRBJ2-7; d_call: TRBD2; cdr3_aa: CAWGEGRGNYEQYF
v_call: TRBV4-1; j_call: TRBJ1-2; d_call: TRBD1; cdr3_aa: CASSQAGTGYGYTF
v_call: TRBV7-9; j_call: TRBJ1-2; d_call: -; cdr3_aa: CASSPGGTLHGYTF
v_call: TRBV15; j_call: TRBJ2-1; d_call: -; cdr3_aa: CATGKGYNEQFF
v_call: TRBV19; j_call: TRBJ1-1; d_call: TRBD1; cdr3_aa: CASSILDRDTEAFF
v_call: TRBV6-4; j_call: TRBJ1-6; d_call: TRBD1; cdr3_aa: CASSETGGSPLAPLHF
v_call: TRBV28; j_call: TRBJ1-1; d_call: -; cdr3_aa: CASSLPGSDTEAFF
v_call: TRBV11-2; j_call: TRBJ2-5; d_call: -; cdr3_aa: CASSFLDSLQETQYF
v_call: TRBV5-4; j_call: TRBJ2-3; d_call: -; cdr3_aa: CASSLDVTRTDTQYF
v_call: TRBV7-9; j_call: TRBJ2-7; d_call: TRBD2; cdr3_aa: CASSFGGGEQYF
v_call: TRBV5-1; j_call: TRBJ2-2; d_call: -; cdr3_aa: CASSLDLGAGRTNTGELFF
v_call: TRBV28; j_call: TRBJ2-2; d_call: -; cdr3_aa: CASSPNQGADRELFF
v_call: TRBV9; j_call: TRBJ1-3; d_call: TRBD1; cdr3_aa: CASSVETGSQGNTIYF
v_call: TRBV28; j_call: TRBJ1-6; d_call: TRBD1; cdr3_aa: CASKDRGSSYNSPLHF
v_call: TRBV25-1; j_call: TRBJ2-1; d_call: TRBD2; cdr3_aa: CATRGGALAEQFF
v_call: TRBV28; j_call: TRBJ1-2; d_call: TRBD1; cdr3_aa: CASSTRGQGAYNYGYTF
v_call: TRBV2; j_call: TRBJ1-5; d_call: -; cdr3_aa: CASTGGQSQPQHF
v_call: TRBV5-6; j_call: TRBJ2-7; d_call: -; cdr3_aa: CASSLEGAPYEQYF
v_call: TRBV2; j_call: TRBJ2-7; d_call: TRBD1; cdr3_aa: CASSGLGTGTYEQYF
v_call: TRBV13; j_call: TRBJ1-2; d_call: TRBD1; cdr3_aa: CASSLGMRGLSSHGYTF
v_call: TRBV6-5; j_call: TRBJ2-2; d_call: TRBD1; cdr3_aa: CASSIGQGPNKLFF
v_call: TRBV30; j_call: TRBJ2-7; d_call: -; cdr3_aa: CAWSSGSYEQYF
v_call: TRBV10-3; j_call: TRBJ2-7; d_call: TRBD1; cdr3_aa: CAITKDRNSYEQYF
v_call: TRBV19; j_call: TRBJ1-1; d_call: -; cdr3_aa: CASSIAADLNTEAFF
v_call: TRBV20-1; j_call: TRBJ2-7; d_call: -; cdr3_aa: CSASDNYEQYF
v_call: TRBV28; j_call: TRBJ1-1; d_call: -; cdr3_aa: CASSLYRSNTEAFF
v_call: TRBV19; j_call: TRBJ1-2; d_call: -; cdr3_aa: CASSIDSYGYTF
v_call: TRBV11-2; j_call: TRBJ2-7; d_call: TRBD1; cdr3_aa: CASSRDSHYEQYF
v_call: TRBV5-5; j_call: TRBJ2-7; d_call: TRBD2; cdr3_aa: CASSLAGGSSYEQYF
v_call: TRBV7-6; j_call: TRBJ2-1; d_call: TRBD2; cdr3_aa: CASSLGLAGLNEQFF
v_call: TRBV7-9; j_call: TRBJ2-1; d_call: TRBD2; cdr3_aa: CASGITSGVLGEQFF
v_call: TRBV5-3; j_call: TRBJ2-1; d_call: TRBD2; cdr3_aa: CARSLGSGGRGEQFF